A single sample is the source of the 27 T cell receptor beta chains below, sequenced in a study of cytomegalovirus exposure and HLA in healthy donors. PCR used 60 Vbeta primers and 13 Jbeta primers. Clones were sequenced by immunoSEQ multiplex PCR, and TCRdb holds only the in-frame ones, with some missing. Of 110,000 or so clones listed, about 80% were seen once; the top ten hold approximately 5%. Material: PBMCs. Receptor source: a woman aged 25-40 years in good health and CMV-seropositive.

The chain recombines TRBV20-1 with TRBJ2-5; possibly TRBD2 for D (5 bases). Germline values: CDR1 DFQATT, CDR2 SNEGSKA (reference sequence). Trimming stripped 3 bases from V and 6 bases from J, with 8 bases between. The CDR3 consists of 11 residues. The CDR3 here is CSARAGQTQYF. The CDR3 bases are TGCAGTGCTAGGGCGGGTCAGACCCAGTACTTC.

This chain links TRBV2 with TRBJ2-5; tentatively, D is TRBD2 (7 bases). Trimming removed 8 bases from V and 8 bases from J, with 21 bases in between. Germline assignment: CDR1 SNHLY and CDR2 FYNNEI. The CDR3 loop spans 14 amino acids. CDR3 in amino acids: CASDRLGGGDTQYF. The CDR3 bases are TGTGCCAGCGACAGACTAGGCGGGGGCGATACCCAGTACTTC.

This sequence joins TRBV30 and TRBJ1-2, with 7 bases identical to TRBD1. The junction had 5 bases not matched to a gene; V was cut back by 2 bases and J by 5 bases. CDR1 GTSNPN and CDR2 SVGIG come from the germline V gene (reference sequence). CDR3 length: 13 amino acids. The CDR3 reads CAWSSTGRYGYTF. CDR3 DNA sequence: TGTGCCTGGAGTTCGACAGGGAGGTATGGCTACACCTTC.

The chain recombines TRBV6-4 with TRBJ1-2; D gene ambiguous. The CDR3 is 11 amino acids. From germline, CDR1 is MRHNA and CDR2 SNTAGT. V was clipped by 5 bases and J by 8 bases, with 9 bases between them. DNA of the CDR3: TGTGCCAGCAGTTCCGGGGAGGGCTACACCTTC. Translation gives CASSSGEGYTF.

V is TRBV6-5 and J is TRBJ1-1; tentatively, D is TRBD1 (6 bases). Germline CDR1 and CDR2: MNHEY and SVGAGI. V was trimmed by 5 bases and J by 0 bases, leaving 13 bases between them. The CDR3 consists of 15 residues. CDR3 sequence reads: CASSPGTSLNTEAFF. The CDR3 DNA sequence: TGTGCCAGCAGTCCCGGGACATCCCTGAACACTGAAGCTTTCTTT.

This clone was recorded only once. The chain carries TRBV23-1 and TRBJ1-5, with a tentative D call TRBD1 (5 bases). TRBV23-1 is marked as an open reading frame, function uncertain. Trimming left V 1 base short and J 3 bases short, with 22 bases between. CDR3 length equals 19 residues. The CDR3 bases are TGCGCCAGCAGTCAATGTCCAAACAGGAGAAGCAGTTCCAATCAGCCCCAGCATTTT. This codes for CASSQCPNRRSSSNQPQHF.

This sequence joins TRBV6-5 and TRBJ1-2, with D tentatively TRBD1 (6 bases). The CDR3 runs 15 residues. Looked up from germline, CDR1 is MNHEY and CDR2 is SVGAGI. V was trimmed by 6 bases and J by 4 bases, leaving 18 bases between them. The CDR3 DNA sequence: TGTGCCAGCAGCAACGACCGTGGGGGCAGCTATGGCTACACCTTC. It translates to CASSNDRGGSYGYTF.

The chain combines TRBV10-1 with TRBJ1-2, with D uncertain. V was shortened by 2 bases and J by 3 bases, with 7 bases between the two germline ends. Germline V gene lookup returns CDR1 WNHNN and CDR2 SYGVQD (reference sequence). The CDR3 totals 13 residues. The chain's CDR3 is CASSERRDYGYTF. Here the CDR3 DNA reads TGCGCCAGCAGTGAGCGCCGGGACTATGGCTACACCTTC.

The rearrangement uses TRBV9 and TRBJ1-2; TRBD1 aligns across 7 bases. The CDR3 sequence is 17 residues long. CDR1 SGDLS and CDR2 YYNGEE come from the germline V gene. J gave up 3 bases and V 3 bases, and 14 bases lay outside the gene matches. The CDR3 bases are TGTGCCAGCAGCGCTTCCTTACAGGGGTCCACTTACTATGGCTACACCTTC. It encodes CASSASLQGSTYYGYTF.

CDR3 amino acids: CASSLRDSTRETQYF. The DNA of the CDR3 is TGCGCCAGCAGCCTCCGGGACAGTACCCGTGAGACCCAGTACTTC. V gene TRBV5-1 combines with J gene TRBJ2-5; 7 bases are shared with TRBD1. CDR1 and CDR2 (germline): SGHRS, YFSETQ. This CDR3 is 15 amino acids long. The V gene end was trimmed by 4 bases and the J gene end by 5 bases; junction bases not matched to a gene: 11. Supplemented by reference TRBV5-1 and TRBJ2-5, the full variable domain reads KAGVTQTPRYLIKTRGQQVTLSCSPISGHRSVSWYQQTPGQGLQFLFEYFSETQRNKGNFPGRFSGRQFSNSRSEMNVSTLELGDSALYLCASSLRDSTRETQYFGPGTRLLVL.

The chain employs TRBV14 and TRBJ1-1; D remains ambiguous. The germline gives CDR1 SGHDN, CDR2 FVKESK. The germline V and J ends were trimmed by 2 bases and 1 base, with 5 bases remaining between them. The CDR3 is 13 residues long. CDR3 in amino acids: CASSQLENTEAFF. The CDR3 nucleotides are TGTGCCAGCAGCCAATTAGAGAACACTGAAGCTTTCTTT.

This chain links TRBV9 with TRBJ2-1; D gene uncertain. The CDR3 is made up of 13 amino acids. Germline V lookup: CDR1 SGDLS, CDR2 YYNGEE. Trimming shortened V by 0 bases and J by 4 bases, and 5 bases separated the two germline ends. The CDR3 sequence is CASSVASYNEQFF. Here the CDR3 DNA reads TGTGCCAGCAGCGTAGCTAGTTACAATGAGCAGTTCTTC.

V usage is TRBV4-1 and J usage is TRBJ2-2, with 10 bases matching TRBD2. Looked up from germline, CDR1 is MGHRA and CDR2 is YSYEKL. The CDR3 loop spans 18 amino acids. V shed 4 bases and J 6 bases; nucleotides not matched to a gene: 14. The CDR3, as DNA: TGCGCCAGCAGCCTGACCGGGGGACTAGCGTTTGTCGCCGGGGAGCTGTTTTTT. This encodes CASSLTGGLAFVAGELFF.

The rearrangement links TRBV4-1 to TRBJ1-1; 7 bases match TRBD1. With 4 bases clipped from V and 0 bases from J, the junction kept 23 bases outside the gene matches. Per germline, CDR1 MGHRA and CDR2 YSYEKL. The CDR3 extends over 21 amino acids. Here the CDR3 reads CASSRQGRRTGAKILNTEAFF. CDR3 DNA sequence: TGCGCCAGCAGCCGTCAGGGTAGAAGAACAGGGGCCAAAATCTTGAACACTGAAGCTTTCTTT.

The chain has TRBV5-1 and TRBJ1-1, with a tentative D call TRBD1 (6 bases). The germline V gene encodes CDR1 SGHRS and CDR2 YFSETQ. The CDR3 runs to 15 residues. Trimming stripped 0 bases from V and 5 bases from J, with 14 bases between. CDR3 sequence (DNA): TGCGCCAGCAGCTTGGAGGCCAGGGGAGGGACTGAAGCTTTCTTT. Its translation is CASSLEARGGTEAFF.

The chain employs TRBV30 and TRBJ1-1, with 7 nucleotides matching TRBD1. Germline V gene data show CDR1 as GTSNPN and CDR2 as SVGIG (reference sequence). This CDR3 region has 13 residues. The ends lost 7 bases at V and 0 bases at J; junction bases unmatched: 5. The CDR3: CASPGQLNTEAFF. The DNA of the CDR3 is TGTGCCTCCCCGGGACAGTTGAACACTGAAGCTTTCTTT.

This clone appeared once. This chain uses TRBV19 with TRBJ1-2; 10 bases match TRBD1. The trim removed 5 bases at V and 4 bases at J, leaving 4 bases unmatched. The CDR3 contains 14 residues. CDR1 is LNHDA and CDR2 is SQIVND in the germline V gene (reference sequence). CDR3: CASSDRGLAYGYTF. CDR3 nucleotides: TGTGCCAGTAGTGACAGGGGGCTGGCCTATGGCTACACCTTC. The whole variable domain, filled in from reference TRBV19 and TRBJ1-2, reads DGGITQSPKYLFRKEGQNVTLSCEQNLNHDAMYWYRQDPGQGLRLIYYSQIVNDFQKGDIAEGYSVSREKKESFPLTVTSAQKNPTAFYLCASSDRGLAYGYTFGSGTRLTVV.

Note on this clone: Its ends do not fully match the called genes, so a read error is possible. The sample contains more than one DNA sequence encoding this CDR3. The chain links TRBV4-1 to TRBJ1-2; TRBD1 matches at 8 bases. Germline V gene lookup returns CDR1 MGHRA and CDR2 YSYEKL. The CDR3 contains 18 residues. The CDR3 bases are TGCGCCAGTAGCCAAGCCTTCAAGCCGGACAGGGATAACTATGGCTACACCTTC. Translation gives CASSQAFKPDRDNYGYTF.

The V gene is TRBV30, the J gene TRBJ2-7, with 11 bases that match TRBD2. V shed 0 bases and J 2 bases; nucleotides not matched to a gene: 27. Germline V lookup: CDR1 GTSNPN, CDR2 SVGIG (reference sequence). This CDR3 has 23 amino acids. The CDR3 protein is CAWSVLPFLGRLAGREETYEQYF. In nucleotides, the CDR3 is TGTGCCTGGAGTGTACTCCCGTTCCTGGGTCGACTAGCGGGAAGGGAGGAGACCTACGAGCAGTACTTC.

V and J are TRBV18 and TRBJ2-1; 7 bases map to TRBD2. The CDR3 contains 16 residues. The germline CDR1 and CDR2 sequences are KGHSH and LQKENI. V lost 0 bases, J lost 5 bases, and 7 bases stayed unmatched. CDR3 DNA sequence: TGTGCCAGCTCACCACCCAACCCAGCGGGGCACAATGAGCAGTTCTTC. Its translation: CASSPPNPAGHNEQFF.

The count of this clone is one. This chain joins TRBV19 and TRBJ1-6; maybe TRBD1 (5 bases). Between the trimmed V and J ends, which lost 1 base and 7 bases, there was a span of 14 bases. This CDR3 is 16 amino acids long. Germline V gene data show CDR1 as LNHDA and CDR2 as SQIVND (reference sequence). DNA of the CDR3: TGTGCCAGTAGTATAGGGGGCCCGGGCTTGAATTCACCCCTCCACTTT. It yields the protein CASSIGGPGLNSPLHF.

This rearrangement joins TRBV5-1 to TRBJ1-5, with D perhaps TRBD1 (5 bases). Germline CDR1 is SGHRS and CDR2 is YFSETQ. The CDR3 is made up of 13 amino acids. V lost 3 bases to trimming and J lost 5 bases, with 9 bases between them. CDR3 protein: CASSSDSHQPQHF. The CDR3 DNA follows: TGCGCCAGCAGCTCTGACAGTCATCAGCCCCAGCATTTT.

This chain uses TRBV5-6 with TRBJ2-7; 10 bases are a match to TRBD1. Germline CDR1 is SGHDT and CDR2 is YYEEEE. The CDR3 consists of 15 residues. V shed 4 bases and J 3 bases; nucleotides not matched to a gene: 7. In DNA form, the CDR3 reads TGTGCCAGCAGCAGACCGGGACAGGGGTTCTACGAGCAGTACTTC. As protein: CASSRPGQGFYEQYF.

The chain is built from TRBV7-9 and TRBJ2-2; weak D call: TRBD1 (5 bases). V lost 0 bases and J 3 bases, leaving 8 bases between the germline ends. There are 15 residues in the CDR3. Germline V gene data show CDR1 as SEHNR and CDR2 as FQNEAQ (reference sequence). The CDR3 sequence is CASSLADTYTGELFF. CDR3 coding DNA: TGTGCCAGCAGCTTAGCGGACACCTACACCGGGGAGCTGTTTTTT.

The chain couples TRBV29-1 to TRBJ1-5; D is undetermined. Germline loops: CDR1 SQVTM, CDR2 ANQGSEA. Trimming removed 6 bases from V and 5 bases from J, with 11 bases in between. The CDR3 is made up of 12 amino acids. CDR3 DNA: TGCAGCGTCGAGTTGGTTGATCAGCCCCAGCATTTT. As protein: CSVELVDQPQHF. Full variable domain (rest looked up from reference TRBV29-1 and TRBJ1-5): SAVISQKPSRDICQRGTSLTIQCQVDSQVTMMFWYRQQPGQSLTLIATANQGSEATYESGFVIDKFPISRPNLTFSTLTVSNMSPEDSSIYLCSVELVDQPQHFGDGTRLSIL.

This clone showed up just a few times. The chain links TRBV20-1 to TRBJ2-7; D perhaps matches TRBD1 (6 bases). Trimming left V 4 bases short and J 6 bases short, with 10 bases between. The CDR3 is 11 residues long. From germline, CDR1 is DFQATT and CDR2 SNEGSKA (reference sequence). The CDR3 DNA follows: TGCAGTGCTATGGTAGGGGGCGAGCAGTACTTC. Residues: CSAMVGGEQYF.

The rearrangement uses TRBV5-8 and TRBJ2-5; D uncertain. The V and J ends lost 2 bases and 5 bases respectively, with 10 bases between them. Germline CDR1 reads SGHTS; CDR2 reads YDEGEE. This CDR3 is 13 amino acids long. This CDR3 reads CASSFNYGETQYF. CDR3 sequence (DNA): TGTGCCAGCAGCTTTAACTACGGGGAGACCCAGTACTTC. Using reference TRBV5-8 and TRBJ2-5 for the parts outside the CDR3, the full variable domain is EAGVTQSPTHLIKTRGQQATLRCSPISGHTSVYWYQQALGLGLQFLLWYDEGEERNRGNFPPRFSGRQFPNYSSELNVNALELEDSALYLCASSFNYGETQYFGPGTRLLVL.